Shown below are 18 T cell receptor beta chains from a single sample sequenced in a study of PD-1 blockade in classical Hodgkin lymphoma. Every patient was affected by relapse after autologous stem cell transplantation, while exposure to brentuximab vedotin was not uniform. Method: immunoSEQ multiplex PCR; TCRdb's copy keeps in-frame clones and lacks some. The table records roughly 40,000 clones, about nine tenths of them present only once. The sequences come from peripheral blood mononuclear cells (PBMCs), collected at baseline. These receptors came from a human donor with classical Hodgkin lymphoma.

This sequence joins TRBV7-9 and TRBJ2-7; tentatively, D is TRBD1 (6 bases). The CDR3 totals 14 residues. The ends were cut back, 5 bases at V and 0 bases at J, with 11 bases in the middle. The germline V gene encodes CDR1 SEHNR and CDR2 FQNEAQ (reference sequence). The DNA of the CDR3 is TGTGCCAGCAGCCCGGGGACAACCTCCTACGAGCAGTACTTC. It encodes CASSPGTTSYEQYF.

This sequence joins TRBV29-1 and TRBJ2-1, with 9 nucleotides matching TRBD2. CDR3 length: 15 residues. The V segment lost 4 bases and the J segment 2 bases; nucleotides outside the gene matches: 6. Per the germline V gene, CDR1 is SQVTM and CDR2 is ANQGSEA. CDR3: CSVGISGRTYNEQFF. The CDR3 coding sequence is TGCAGCGTTGGTATTAGCGGGAGAACCTACAATGAGCAGTTCTTC.

Here the CDR3 reads CASSPSLLAGVRSYNEQFF. DNA of the CDR3: TGTGCCAGCTCCCCCTCTCTGCTAGCGGGGGTTCGCTCCTACAATGAGCAGTTCTTC. V gene TRBV18 combines with J gene TRBJ2-1; 10 bases line up with TRBD2. V trimming: 6 bases; J trimming: 0 bases; junction bases outside the gene matches: 14. CDR1 and CDR2 from the germline V gene are KGHSH and LQKENI. The CDR3 is 19 residues long.

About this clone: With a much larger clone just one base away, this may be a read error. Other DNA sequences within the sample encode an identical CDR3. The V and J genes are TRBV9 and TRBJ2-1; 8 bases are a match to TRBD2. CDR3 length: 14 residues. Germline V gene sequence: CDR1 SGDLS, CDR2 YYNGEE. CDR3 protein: CASSVGGGPWEQFF. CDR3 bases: TGTGCCAGCAGTGTAGGCGGGGGGCCATGGGAGCAGTTCTTC.

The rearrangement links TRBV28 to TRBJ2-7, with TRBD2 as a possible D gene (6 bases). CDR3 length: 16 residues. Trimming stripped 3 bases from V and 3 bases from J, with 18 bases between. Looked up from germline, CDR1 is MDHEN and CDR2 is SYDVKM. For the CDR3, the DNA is TGTGCCAGCAGTTTGCTTGGCGGGGAAGATATCTACGAGCAGTACTTC. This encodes CASSLLGGEDIYEQYF.

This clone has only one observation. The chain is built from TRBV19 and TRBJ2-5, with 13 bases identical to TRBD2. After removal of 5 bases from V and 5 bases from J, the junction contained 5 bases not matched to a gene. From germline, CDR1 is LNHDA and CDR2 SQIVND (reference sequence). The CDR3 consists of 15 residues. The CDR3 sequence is CASSPGLAGYETQYF. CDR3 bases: TGTGCCAGTAGTCCGGGACTAGCGGGATATGAGACCCAGTACTTC. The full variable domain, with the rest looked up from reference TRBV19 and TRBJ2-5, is DGGITQSPKYLFRKEGQNVTLSCEQNLNHDAMYWYRQDPGQGLRLIYYSQIVNDFQKGDIAEGYSVSREKKESFPLTVTSAQKNPTAFYLCASSPGLAGYETQYFGPGTRLLVL.

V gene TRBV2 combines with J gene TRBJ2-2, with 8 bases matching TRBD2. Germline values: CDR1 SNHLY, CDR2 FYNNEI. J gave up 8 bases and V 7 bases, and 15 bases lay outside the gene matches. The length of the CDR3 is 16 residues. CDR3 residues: CASNPSSGSPSGELFF. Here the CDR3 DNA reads TGTGCCAGCAACCCCAGCAGCGGGAGTCCGTCAGGGGAGCTGTTTTTT.

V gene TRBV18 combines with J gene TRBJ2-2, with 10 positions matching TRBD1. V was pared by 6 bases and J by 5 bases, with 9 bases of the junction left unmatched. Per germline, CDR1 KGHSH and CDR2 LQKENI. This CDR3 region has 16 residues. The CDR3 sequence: CASSHPGQGFTGELFF. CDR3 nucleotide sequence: TGTGCCAGCTCGCATCCGGGACAGGGGTTTACCGGGGAGCTGTTTTTT.

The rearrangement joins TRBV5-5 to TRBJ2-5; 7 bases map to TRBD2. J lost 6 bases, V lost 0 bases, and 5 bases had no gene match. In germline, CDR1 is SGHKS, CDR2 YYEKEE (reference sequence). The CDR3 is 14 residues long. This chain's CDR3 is CASSLGASGKTQYF. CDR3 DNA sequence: TGTGCCAGCAGCTTGGGGGCAAGCGGGAAGACCCAGTACTTC.

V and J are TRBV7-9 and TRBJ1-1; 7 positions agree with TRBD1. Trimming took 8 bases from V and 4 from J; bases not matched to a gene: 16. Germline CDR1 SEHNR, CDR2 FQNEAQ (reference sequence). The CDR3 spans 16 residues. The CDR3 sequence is CASGLQGMISGTEAFF. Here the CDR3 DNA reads TGTGCCAGCGGACTACAGGGGATGATCAGTGGCACTGAAGCTTTCTTT.

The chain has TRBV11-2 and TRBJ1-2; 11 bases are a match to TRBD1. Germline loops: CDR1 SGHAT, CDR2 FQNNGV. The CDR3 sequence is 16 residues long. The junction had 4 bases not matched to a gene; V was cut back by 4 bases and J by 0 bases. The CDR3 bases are TGTGCCAGCAGCTCCCGGGACAGGGGGTCTAACTATGGCTACACCTTC. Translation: CASSSRDRGSNYGYTF.

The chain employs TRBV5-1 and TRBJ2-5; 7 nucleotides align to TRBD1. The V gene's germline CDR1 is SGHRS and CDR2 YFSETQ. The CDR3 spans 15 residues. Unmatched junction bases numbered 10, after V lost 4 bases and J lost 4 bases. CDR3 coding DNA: TGCGCCAGCAGCGGAACAGGGGATCGGTTAGAGACCCAGTACTTC. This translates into CASSGTGDRLETQYF.

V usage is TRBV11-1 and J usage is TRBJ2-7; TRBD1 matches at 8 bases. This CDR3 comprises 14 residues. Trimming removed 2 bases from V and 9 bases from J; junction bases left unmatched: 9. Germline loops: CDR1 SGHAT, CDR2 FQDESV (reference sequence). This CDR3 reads CASSLRQGATGQYF. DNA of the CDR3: TGTGCCAGCAGCTTACGTCAGGGGGCGACAGGGCAGTACTTC.

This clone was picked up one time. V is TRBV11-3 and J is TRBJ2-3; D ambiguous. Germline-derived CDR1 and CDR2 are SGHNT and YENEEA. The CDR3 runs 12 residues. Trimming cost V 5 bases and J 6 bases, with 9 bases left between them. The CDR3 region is CASSLSTDTQYF. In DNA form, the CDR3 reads TGTGCCAGCAGCCTCTCTACGGATACGCAGTATTTT.

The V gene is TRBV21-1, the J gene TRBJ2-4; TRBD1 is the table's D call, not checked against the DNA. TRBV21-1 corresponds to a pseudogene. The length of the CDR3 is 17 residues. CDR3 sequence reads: CASRPGQGAVAKNIQYF. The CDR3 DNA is TGTGCCAGCAGACCGGGACAGGGGGCGGTGGCCAAAAACATTCAGTACTTC.

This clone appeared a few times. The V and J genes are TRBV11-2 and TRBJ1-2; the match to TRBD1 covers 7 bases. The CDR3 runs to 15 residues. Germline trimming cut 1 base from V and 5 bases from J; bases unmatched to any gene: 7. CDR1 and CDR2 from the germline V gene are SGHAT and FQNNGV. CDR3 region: CASSLGQGTAYGYTF. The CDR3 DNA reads TGTGCCAGCAGCTTAGGTCAGGGGACAGCGTATGGCTACACCTTC.

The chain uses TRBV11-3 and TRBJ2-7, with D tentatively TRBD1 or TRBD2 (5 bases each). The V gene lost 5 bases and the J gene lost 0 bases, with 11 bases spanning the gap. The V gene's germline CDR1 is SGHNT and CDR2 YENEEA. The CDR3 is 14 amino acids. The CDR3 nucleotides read TGTGCCAGCAGCCGGGACCCCACCTCCTACGAGCAGTACTTC. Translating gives CASSRDPTSYEQYF.

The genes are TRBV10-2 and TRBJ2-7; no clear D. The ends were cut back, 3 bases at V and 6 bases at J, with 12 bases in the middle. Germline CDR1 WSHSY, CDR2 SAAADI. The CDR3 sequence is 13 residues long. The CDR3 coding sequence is TGCGCCAGCAGTGATATAGGACCCCGCGAGCAGTACTTC. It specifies CASSDIGPREQYF.